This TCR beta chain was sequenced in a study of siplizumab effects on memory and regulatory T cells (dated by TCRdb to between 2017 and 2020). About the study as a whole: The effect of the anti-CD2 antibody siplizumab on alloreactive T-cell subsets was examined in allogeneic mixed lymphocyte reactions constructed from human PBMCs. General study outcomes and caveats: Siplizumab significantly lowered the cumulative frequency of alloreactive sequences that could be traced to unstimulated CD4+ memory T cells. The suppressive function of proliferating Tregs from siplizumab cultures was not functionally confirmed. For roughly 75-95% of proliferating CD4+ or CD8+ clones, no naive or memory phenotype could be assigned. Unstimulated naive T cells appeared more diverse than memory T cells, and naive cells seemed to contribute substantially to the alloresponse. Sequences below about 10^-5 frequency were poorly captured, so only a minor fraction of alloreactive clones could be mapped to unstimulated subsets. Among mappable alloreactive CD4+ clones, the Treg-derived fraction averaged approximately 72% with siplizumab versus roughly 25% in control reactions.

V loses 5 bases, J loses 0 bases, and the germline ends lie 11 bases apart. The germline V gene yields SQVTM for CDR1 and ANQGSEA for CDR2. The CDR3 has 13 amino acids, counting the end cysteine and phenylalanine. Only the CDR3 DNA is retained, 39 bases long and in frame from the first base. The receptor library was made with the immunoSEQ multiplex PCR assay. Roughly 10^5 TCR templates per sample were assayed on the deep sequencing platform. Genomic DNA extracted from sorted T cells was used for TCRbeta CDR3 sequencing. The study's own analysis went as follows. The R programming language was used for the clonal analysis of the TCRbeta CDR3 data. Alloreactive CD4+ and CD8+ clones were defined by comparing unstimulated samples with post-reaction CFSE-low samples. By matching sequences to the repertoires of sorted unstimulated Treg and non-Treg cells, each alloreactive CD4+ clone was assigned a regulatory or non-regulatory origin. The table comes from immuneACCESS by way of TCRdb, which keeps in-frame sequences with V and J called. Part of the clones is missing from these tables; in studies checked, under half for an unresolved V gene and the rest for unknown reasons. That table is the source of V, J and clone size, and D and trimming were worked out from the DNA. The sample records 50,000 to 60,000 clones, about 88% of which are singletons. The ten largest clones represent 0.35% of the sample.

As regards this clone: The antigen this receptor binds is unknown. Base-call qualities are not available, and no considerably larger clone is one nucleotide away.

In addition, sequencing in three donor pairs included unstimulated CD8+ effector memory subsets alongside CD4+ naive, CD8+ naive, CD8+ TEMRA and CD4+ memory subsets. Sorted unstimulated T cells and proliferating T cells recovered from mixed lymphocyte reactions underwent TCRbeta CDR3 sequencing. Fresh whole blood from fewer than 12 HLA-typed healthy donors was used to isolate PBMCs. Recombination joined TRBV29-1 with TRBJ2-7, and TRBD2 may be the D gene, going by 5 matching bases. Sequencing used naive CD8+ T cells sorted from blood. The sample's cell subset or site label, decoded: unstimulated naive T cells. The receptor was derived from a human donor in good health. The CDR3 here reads CSVLPGSSYEQYF. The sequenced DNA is TGCAGCGTTTTACCGGGAAGCTCCTACGAGCAGTACTTC.